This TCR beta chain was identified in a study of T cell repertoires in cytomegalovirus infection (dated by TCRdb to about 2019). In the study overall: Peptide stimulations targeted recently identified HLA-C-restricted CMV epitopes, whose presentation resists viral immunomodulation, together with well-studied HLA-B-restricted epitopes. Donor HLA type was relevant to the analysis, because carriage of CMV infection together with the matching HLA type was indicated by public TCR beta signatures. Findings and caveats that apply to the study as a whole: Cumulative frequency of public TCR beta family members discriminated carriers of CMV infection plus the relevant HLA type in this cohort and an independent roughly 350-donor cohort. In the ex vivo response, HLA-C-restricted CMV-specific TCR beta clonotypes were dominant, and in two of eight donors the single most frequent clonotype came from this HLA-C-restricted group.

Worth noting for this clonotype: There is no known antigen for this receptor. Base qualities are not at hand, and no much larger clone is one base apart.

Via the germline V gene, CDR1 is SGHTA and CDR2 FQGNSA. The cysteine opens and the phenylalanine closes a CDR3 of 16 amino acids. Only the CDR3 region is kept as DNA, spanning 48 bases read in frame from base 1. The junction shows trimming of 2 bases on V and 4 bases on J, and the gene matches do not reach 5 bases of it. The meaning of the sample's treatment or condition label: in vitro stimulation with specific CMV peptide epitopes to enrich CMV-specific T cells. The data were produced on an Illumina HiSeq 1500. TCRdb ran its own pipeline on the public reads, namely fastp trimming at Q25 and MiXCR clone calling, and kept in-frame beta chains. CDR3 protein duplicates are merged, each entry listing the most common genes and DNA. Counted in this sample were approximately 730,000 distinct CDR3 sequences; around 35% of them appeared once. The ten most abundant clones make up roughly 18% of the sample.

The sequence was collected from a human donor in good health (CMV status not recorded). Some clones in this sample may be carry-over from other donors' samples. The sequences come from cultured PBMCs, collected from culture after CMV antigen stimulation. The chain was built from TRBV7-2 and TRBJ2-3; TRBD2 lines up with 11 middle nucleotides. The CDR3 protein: CASSLYSGGASDTQYF. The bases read TGTGCCAGCAGCTTATATAGCGGGGGGGCATCAGATACGCAGTATTTT.